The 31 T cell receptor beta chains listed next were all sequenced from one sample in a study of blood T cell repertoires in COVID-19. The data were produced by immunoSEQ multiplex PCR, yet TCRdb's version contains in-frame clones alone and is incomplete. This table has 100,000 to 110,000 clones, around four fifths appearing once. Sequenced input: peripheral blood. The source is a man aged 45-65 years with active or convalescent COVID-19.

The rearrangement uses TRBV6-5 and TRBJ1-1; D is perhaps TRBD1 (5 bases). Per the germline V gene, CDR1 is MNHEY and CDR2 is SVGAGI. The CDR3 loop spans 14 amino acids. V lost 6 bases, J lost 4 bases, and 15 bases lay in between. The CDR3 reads CASSMGGLVTEAFF. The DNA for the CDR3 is TGTGCCAGCAGCATGGGGGGATTGGTCACTGAAGCTTTCTTT.

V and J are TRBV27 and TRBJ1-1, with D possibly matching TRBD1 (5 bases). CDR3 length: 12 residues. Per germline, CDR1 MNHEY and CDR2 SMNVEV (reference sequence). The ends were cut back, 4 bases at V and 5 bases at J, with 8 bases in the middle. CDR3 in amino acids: CASSYRGTEAFF. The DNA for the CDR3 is TGTGCCAGCAGTTACCGGGGGACTGAAGCTTTCTTT.

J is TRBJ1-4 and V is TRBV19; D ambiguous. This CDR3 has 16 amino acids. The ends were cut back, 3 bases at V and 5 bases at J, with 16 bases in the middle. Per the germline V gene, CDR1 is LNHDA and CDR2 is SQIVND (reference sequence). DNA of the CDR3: TGTGCCAGTAGTATTCTTCTGGCAGGAGGGAATGAAAAACTGTTTTTT. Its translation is CASSILLAGGNEKLFF.

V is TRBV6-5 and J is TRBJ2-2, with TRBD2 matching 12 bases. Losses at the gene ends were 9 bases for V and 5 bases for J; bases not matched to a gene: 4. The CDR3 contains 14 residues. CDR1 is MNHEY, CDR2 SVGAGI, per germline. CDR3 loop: CASRGLAGTGELFF. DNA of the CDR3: TGTGCCAGTCGGGGACTAGCGGGTACCGGGGAGCTGTTTTTT.

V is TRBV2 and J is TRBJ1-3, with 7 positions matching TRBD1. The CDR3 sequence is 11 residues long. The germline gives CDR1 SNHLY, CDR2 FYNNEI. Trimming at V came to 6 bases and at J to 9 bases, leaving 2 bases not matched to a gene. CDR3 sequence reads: CASSYRGTIYF. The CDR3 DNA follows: TGTGCCAGCAGCTACAGGGGCACCATATATTTT.

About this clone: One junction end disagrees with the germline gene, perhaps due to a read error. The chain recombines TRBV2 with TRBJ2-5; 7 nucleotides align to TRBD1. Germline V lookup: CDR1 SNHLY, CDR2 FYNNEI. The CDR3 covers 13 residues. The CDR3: CAGSPGQAETQYF. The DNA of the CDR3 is TGTGCCGGCAGTCCTGGACAGGCAGAGACCCAGTACTTC.

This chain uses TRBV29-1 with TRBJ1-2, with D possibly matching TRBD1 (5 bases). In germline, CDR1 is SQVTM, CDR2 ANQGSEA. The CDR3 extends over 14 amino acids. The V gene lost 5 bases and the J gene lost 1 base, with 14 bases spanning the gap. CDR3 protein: CSVTLSRGNYGYTF. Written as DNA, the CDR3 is TGCAGCGTTACTTTGTCTAGGGGTAACTATGGCTACACCTTC.

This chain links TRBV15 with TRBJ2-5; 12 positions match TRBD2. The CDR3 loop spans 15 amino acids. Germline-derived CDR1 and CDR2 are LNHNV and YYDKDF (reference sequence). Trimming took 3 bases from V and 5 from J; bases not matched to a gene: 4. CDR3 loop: CATSSGTSGPETQYF. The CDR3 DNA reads TGTGCCACCAGCAGCGGGACTAGCGGGCCCGAGACCCAGTACTTC.

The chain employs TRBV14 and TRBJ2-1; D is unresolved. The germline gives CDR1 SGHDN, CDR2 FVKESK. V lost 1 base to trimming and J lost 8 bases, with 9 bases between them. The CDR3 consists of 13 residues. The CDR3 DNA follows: TGTGCCAGCAGCCAAGGACACGGCGATGAGCAGTTCTTC. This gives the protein CASSQGHGDEQFF.

This chain's CDR3 is CASSLIQNEQYF. In DNA, the CDR3 is TGTGCCAGCAGTTTAATACAGAACGAGCAGTACTTC. The rearrangement links TRBV28 to TRBJ2-7; unclear D gene. Trimming took 2 bases from V and 5 from J, leaving 7 bases between them. The CDR3 is 12 amino acids. The germline CDR1 and CDR2 sequences are MDHEN and SYDVKM. The entire variable domain, with the rest obtained from reference TRBV28 and TRBJ2-7, is as follows: DVKVTQSSRYLVKRTGEKVFLECVQDMDHENMFWYRQDPGLGLRLIYFSYDVKMKEKGDIPEGYSVSREKKERFSLILESASTNQTSMYLCASSLIQNEQYFGPGTRLTVT.

CDR3 sequence (DNA): TGTGCCAGCTCACCGAACAGGGGAACTGAAGCTTTCTTT. Its translation: CASSPNRGTEAFF. This chain uses TRBV18 with TRBJ1-1, with TRBD1 matching over 7 bases. Germline V gene data show CDR1 as KGHSH and CDR2 as LQKENI. The CDR3 covers 13 residues. J gave up 5 bases and V 3 bases, and 3 bases lay outside the gene matches.

DNA of the CDR3: TGTGCCAGCCGTGAGACAGGGGACCTTGGGAATTCACCCCTCCACTTT. Amino acids: CASRETGDLGNSPLHF. V and J are TRBV19 and TRBJ1-6, with 8 positions matching TRBD1. With 9 bases clipped from V and 7 bases from J, the junction kept 14 bases outside the gene matches. Looked up from germline, CDR1 is LNHDA and CDR2 is SQIVND (reference sequence). CDR3 length: 16 amino acids.

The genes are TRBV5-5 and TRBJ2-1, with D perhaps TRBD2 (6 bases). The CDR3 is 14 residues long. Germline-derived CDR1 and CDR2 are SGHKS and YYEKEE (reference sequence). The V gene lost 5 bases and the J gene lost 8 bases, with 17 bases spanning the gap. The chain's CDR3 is CASSRSLAWDEQFF. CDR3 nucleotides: TGTGCCAGCAGTCGGAGTCTAGCGTGGGATGAGCAGTTCTTC.

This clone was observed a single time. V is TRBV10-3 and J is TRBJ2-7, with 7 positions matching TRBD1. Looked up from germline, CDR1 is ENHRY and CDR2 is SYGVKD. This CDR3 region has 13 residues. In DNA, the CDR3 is TGTGACCCTCTACAGGGGTCGTCCTACGAGCAGTACTTC. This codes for CDPLQGSSYEQYF.

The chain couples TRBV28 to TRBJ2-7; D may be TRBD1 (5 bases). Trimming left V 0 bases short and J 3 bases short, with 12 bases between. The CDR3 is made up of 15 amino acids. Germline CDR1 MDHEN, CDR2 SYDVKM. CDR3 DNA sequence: TGTGCCAGCAGTTTATGGGCAGGACAACACTACGAGCAGTACTTC. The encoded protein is CASSLWAGQHYEQYF.

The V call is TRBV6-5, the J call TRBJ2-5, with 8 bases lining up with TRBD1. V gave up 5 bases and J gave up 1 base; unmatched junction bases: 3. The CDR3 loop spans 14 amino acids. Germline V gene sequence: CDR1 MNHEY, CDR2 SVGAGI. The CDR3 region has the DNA TGTGCCAGCAGTCCTGGGACAGGCCAAGAGACCCAGTACTTC. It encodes CASSPGTGQETQYF.

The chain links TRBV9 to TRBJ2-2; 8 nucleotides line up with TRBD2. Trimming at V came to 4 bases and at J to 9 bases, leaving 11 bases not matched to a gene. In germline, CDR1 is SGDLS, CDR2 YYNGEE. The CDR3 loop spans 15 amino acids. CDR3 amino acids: CASSPTGTRGRELFF. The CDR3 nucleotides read TGTGCCAGCAGCCCCACCGGGACTAGGGGCCGGGAGCTGTTTTTT.

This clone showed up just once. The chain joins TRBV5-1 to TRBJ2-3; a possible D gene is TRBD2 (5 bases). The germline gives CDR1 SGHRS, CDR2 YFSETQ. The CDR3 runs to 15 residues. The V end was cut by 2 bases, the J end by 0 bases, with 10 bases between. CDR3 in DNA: TGCGCCAGCAGCTTCGGAGGCGCTAGCACAGATACGCAGTATTTT. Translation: CASSFGGASTDTQYF.

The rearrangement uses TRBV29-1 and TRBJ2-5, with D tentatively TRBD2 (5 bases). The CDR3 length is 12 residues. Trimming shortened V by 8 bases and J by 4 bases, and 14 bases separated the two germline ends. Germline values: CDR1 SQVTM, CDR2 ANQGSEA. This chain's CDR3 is CSFTLTRETQYF. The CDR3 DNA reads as TGCAGCTTTACCCTAACTAGAGAGACCCAGTACTTC.

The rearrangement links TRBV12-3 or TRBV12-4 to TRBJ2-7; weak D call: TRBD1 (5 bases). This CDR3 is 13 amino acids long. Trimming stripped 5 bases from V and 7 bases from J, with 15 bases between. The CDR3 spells CASSPTRQKEQYF. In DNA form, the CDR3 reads TGTGCCAGCAGTCCCACTCGACAGAAAGAGCAGTACTTC.

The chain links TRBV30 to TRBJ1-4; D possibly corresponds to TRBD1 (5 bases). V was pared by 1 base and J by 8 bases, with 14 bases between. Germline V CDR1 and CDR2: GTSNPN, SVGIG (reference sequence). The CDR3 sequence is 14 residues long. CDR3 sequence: CAWSGDYDWEKLFF. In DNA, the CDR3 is TGTGCCTGGAGTGGGGACTACGATTGGGAAAAACTGTTTTTT.

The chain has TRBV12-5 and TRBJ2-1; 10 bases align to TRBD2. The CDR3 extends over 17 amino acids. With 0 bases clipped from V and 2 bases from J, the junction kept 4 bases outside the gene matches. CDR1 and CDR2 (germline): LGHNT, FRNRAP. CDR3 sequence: CASGLVVLAGPYNEQFF. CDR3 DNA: TGTGCTAGTGGTTTGGTCGTACTAGCGGGACCCTACAATGAGCAGTTCTTC.

Written as DNA, the CDR3 is TGTGCCATACAGGGATCCGGGGAGCTGTTTTTT. This encodes CAIQGSGELFF. The V gene is TRBV10-3, the J gene TRBJ2-2; tentatively, D is TRBD1 (6 bases). The length of the CDR3 is 11 residues. Germline V gives CDR1 ENHRY, CDR2 SYGVKD. Trimming took 9 bases from V and 6 from J, leaving 8 bases between them.

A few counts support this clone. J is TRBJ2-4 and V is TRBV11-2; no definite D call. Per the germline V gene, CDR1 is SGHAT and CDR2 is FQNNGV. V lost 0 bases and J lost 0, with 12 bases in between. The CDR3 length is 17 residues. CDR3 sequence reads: CASSLEHLDLAKNIQYF. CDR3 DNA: TGTGCCAGCAGCTTAGAACACCTCGACTTAGCCAAAAACATTCAGTACTTC.

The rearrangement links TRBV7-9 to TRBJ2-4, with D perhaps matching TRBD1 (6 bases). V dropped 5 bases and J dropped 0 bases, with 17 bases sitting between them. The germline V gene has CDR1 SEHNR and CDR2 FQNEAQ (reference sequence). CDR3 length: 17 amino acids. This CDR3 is CASSPRQGTLAKNIQYF. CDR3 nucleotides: TGTGCCAGCAGCCCCCGGCAGGGGACCCTAGCCAAAAACATTCAGTACTTC.

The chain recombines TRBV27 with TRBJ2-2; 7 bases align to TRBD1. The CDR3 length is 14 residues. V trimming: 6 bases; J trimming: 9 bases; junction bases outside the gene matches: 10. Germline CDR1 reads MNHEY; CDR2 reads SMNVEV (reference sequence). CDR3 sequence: CASRNSDRLWELFF. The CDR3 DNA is TGTGCCAGCAGGAACTCGGACAGGCTTTGGGAGCTGTTTTTT.

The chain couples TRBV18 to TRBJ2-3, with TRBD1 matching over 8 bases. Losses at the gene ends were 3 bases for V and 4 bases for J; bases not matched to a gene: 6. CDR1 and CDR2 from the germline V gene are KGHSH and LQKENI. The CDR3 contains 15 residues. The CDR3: CASSPGQGGADTQYF. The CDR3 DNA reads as TGTGCCAGCTCACCCGGACAGGGCGGGGCAGATACGCAGTATTTT.

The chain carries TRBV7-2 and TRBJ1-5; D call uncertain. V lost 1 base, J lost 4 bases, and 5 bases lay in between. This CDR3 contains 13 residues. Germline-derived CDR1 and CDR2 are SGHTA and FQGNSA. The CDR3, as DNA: TGTGCCAGCAGCTTAGACTGGAATCAGCCCCAGCATTTT. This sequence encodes CASSLDWNQPQHF.

The DNA for the CDR3 is TGTGCCAGCAGCCCCCTAGGGACAGGGAGCTACGAGCAGTACTTC. Protein sequence: CASSPLGTGSYEQYF. The rearrangement joins TRBV9 to TRBJ2-7; 9 bases agree with TRBD1. J was trimmed by 3 bases and V by 4 bases; bases with no gene match: 8. This CDR3 has 15 amino acids. CDR1 and CDR2 from the germline V gene are SGDLS and YYNGEE.

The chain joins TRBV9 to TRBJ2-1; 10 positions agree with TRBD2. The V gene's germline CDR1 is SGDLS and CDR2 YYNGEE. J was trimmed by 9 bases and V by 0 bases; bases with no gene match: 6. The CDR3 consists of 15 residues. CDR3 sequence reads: CASSVGLAGDGEQFF. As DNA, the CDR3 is TGTGCCAGCAGCGTAGGTCTAGCGGGAGATGGTGAGCAGTTCTTC.

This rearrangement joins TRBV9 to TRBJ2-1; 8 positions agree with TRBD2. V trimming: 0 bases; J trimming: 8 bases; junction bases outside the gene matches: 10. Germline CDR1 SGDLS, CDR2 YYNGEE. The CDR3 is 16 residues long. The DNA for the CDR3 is TGTGCCAGCAGCGTAGCTGGCGCGGGAGGACCTTATGAGCAGTTCTTC. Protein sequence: CASSVAGAGGPYEQFF.